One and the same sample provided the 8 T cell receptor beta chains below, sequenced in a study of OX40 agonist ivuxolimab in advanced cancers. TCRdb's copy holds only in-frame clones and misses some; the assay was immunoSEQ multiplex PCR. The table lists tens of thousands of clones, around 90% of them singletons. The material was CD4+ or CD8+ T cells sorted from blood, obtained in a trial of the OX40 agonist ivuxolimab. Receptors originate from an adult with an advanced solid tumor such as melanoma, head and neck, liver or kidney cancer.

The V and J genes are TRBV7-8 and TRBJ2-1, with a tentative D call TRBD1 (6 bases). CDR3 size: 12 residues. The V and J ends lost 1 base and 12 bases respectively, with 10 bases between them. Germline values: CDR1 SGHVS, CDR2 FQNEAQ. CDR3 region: CASSLEQGGQFF. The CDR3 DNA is TGTGCCAGCAGCTTAGAACAGGGTGGGCAGTTCTTC.

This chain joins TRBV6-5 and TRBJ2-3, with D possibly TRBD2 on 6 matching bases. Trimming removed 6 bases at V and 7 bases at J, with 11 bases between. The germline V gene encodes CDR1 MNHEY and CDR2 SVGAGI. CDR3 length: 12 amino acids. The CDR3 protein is CASSPGGYTQYF. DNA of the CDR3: TGTGCCAGCAGCCCCGGGGGTTATACGCAGTATTTT.

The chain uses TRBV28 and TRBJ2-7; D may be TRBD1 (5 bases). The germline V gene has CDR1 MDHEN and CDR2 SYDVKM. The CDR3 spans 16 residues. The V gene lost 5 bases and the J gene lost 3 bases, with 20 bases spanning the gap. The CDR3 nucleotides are TGTGCCAGCAGTCCGTCAGTCGGGCAGGGAAGCTACGAGCAGTACTTC. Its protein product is CASSPSVGQGSYEQYF.

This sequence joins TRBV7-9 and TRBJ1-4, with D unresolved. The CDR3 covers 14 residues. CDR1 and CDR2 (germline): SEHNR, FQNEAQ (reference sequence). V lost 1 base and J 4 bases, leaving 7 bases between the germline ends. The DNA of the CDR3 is TGTGCCAGCAGCTTAGGGTCGAGTAATGAAAAACTGTTTTTT. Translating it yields CASSLGSSNEKLFF.

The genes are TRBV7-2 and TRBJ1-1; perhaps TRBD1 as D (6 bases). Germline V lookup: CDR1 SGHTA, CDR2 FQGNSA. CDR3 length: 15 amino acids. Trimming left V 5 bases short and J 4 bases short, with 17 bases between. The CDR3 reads CASSLRGPGVTEAFF. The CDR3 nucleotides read TGTGCCAGCAGCCTCCGTGGTCCAGGGGTCACTGAAGCTTTCTTT.

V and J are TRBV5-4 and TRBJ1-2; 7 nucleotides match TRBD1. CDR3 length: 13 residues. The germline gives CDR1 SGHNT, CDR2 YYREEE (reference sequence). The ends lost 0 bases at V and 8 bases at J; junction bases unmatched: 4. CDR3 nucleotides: TGTGCCAGCAGCTTGGACAGGGGAGGAGGCTACACCTTC. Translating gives CASSLDRGGGYTF.

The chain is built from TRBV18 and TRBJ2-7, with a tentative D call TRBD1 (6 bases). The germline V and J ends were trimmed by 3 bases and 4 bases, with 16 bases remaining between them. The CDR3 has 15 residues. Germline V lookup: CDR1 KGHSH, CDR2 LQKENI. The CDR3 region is CASSPRGGMSYEQYF. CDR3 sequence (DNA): TGTGCCAGCTCACCTCGAGGGGGAATGAGTTACGAGCAGTACTTC. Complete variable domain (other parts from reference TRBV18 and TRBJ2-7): NAGVMQNPRHLVRRRGQEARLRCSPMKGHSHVYWYRQLPEEGLKFMVYLQKENIIDESGMPKERFSAEFPKEGPSILRIQQVVRGDSAAYFCASSPRGGMSYEQYFGPGTRLTVT.

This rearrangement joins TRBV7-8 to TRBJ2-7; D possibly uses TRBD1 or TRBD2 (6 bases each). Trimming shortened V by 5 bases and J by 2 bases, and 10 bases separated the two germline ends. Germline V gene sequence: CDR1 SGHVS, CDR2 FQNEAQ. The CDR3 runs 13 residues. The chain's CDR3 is CASSLRGAYEQYF. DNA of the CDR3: TGTGCCAGCAGCCTAAGGGGGGCCTACGAGCAGTACTTC.